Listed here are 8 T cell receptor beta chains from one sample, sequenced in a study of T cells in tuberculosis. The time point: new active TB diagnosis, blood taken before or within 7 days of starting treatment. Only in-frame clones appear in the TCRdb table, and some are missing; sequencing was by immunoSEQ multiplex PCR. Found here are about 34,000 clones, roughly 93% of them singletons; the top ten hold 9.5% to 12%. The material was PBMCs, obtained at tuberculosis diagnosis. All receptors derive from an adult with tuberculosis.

The CDR3 DNA sequence: TGTGCCAGCAGTTACGGGCGGGGGAGCACAGATACGCAGTATTTT. The encoded protein is CASSYGRGSTDTQYF. The J gene is TRBJ2-3, the V gene TRBV6-5; TRBD2 matches at 7 bases. Trimming at V came to 2 bases and at J to 0 bases, leaving 2 bases not matched to a gene. The V gene's germline CDR1 is MNHEY and CDR2 SVGAGI. This CDR3 region has 15 residues.

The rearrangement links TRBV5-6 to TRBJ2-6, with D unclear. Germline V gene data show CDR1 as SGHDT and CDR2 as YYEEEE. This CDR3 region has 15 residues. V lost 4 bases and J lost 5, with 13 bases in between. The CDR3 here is CASSVDTSRANVLTF. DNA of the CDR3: TGTGCCAGCAGCGTCGACACCTCACGGGCCAACGTCCTGACTTTC.

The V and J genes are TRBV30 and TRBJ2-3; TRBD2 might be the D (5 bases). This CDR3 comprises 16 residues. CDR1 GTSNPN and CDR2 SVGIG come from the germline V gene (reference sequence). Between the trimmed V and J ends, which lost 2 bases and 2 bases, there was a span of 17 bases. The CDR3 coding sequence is TGTGCCTGGAGTAGGGCTAGCCATCTCCACACAGATACGCAGTATTTT. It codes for CAWSRASHLHTDTQYF.

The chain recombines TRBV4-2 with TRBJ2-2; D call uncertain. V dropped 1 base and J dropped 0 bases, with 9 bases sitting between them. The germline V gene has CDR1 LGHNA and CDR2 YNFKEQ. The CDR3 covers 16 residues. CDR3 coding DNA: TGTGCCAGCAGCCAAGTTGCCTACCCGAACACCGGGGAGCTGTTTTTT. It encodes CASSQVAYPNTGELFF.

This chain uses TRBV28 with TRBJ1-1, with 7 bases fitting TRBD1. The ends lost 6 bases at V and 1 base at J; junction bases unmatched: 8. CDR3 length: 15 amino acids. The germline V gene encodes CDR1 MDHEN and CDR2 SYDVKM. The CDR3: CASRDPPGGNTEAFF. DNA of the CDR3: TGTGCCAGCAGAGACCCGCCAGGGGGGAACACTGAAGCTTTCTTT.

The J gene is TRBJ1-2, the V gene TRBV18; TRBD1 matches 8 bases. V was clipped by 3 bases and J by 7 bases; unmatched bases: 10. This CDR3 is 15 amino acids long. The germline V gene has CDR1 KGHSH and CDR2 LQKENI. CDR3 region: CASSPAGTGGGGYTF. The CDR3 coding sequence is TGTGCCAGCTCACCCGCCGGGACAGGAGGGGGTGGCTACACCTTC.

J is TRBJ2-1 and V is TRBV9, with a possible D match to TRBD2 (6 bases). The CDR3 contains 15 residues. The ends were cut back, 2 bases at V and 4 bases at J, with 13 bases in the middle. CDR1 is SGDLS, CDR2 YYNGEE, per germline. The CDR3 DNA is TGTGCCAGCAGCGTCTTCGACGGAGGGTACAATGAGCAGTTCTTC. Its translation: CASSVFDGGYNEQFF. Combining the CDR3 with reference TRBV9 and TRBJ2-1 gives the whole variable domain DSGVTQTPKHLITATGQRVTLRCSPRSGDLSVYWYQQSLDQGLQFLIQYYNGEERAKGNILERFSAQQFPDLHSELNLSSLELGDSALYFCASSVFDGGYNEQFFGPGTRLTVL.

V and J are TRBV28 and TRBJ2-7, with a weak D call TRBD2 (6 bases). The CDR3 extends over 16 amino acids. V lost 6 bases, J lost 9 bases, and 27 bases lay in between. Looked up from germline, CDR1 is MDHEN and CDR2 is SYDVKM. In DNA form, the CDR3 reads TGTGCCAGCAGCAACGCCGTAGCGGACCCTTGGGCTAGGCAGTACTTC. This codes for CASSNAVADPWARQYF.